This is a list of T cell receptor beta chains from one sample in a study of blood T cell repertoires in COVID-19. Method: immunoSEQ multiplex PCR; TCRdb's copy keeps in-frame clones and lacks some. In the table there are 70,000 to 95,000 clones, 80% to 90% of which are singletons. Sequences were obtained from peripheral blood. These receptors were collected from a man aged 50 to 60 with active COVID-19. Both conserved end residues are part of each CDR3. D genes are given only for firm matches. Some rows mark clone size as missing; the rest say once, few, many or name a class of expanded clone.

d_call,cdr3_length,j_call,v_call,clone_size,cdr3_aa
NA,15,TRBJ2-3,TRBV6-1,NA,CASSEGSGITDTQYF
TRBD1,17,TRBJ2-4,TRBV7-9,NA,CASSTLRQGLAKNIQYF
NA,16,TRBJ2-6,TRBV7-8,NA,CASSWQPRSGANVLTF
TRBD2,15,TRBJ2-5,TRBV27,NA,CASSFSGTSRETQYF
NA,15,TRBJ2-1,TRBV19,NA,CASSMSSAPSNEQFF
NA,13,TRBJ1-1,TRBV28,NA,CASTPRLNTEAFF
NA,15,TRBJ2-5,TRBV5-1,NA,CASSWGTGGEETQYF
NA,15,TRBJ1-4,TRBV29-1,NA,CSVFGRGSTNEKLFF
TRBD1,14,TRBJ2-7,TRBV7-2,once,CASSVGQGTYEQYF
NA,12,TRBJ2-7,TRBV12-3/TRBV12-4,NA,CASSLTSNEQYF
TRBD1,15,TRBJ2-2,TRBV7-2,NA,CASSPGTGLSGELFF
TRBD1,15,TRBJ2-7,TRBV15,NA,CATSRGGQGLNEQYF
NA,15,TRBJ1-4,TRBV7-2,NA,CASSLLGQQNEKLFF
NA,15,TRBJ1-2,TRBV6-4,NA,CASREVPGPNYGYTF
TRBD1,13,TRBJ2-7,TRBV6-2/TRBV6-3,once,CASSPGGIYEQYF
NA,15,TRBJ1-1,TRBV6-5,once,CASRPGTSLNTEAFF
NA,14,TRBJ2-3,TRBV19,NA,CASRGLGSTDTQYF
TRBD2,14,TRBJ2-1,TRBV27,NA,CASSLVAGENEQFF
TRBD2,15,TRBJ2-5,TRBV28,NA,CASSLAGAIQETQYF
TRBD1,14,TRBJ1-5,TRBV19,NA,CASSEGQSNQPQHF
TRBD1,16,TRBJ1-3,TRBV28,once,CASSRARQGSGNTIYF
NA,13,TRBJ2-7,TRBV19,NA,CASSIDLKYEQYF